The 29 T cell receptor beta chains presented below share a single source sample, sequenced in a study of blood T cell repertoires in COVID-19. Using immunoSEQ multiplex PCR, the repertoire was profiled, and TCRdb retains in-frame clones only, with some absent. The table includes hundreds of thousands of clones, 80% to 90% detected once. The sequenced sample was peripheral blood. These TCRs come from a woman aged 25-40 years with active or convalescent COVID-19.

CDR3 sequence reads: CASSAQGPRGYTF. The CDR3 nucleotides read TGCGCCAGCAGTGCGCAGGGGCCTCGCGGCTACACCTTC. The J gene is TRBJ1-2, the V gene TRBV10-1; possibly TRBD1 for D (6 bases). Germline V lookup: CDR1 WNHNN, CDR2 SYGVQD (reference sequence). CDR3 length: 13 amino acids. Trimming stripped 4 bases from V and 8 bases from J, with 14 bases between.

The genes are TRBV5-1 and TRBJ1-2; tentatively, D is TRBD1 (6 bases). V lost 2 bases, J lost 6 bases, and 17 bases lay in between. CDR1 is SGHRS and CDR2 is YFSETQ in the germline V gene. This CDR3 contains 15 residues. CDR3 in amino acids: CASSFGVGTPHGYTF. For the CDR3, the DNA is TGCGCCAGCAGCTTTGGGGTCGGGACACCACATGGCTACACCTTC.

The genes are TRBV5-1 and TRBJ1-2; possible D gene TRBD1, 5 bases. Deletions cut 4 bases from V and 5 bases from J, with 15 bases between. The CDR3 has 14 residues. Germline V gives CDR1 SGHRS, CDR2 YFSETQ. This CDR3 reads CASSASEGRYGYTF. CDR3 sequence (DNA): TGCGCCAGCAGCGCCTCTGAGGGGAGGTATGGCTACACCTTC. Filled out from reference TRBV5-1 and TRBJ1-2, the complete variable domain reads KAGVTQTPRYLIKTRGQQVTLSCSPISGHRSVSWYQQTPGQGLQFLFEYFSETQRNKGNFPGRFSGRQFSNSRSEMNVSTLELGDSALYLCASSASEGRYGYTFGSGTRLTVV.

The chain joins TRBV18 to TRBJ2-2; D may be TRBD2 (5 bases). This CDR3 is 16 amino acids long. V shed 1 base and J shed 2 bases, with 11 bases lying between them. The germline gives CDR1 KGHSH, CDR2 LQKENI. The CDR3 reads CASSPRWEPNTGELFF. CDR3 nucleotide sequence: TGTGCCAGCTCACCACGGTGGGAGCCCAACACCGGGGAGCTGTTTTTT.

The CDR3 protein is CASSLETTNTGELFF. Written as DNA, the CDR3 is TGTGCCAGCAGCTTAGAGACAACGAACACCGGGGAGCTGTTTTTT. The rearrangement links TRBV7-8 to TRBJ2-2; D unresolved. CDR1 SGHVS and CDR2 FQNEAQ come from the germline V gene. V lost 1 base to trimming and J lost 0 bases, with 6 bases between them. The CDR3 is made up of 15 amino acids. Together with reference TRBV7-8 and TRBJ2-2, the CDR3 gives the full variable domain: GAGVSQSPRYKVAKRGQDVALRCDPISGHVSLFWYQQALGQGPEFLTYFQNEAQLDKSGLPSDRFFAERPEGSVSTLKIQRTQQEDSAVYLCASSLETTNTGELFFGEGSRLTVL.

CDR3 loop: CASSPGTFPYNYGYTF. The CDR3 DNA reads as TGTGCCAGTAGTCCCGGGACATTTCCTTATAACTATGGCTACACCTTC. The chain is built from TRBV19 and TRBJ1-2; D is perhaps TRBD1 (6 bases). Trimming took 5 bases from V and 1 from J, leaving 17 bases between them. Germline V gene sequence: CDR1 LNHDA, CDR2 SQIVND (reference sequence). The CDR3 sequence is 16 residues long. Filled out from reference TRBV19 and TRBJ1-2, the complete variable domain reads DGGITQSPKYLFRKEGQNVTLSCEQNLNHDAMYWYRQDPGQGLRLIYYSQIVNDFQKGDIAEGYSVSREKKESFPLTVTSAQKNPTAFYLCASSPGTFPYNYGYTFGSGTRLTVV.

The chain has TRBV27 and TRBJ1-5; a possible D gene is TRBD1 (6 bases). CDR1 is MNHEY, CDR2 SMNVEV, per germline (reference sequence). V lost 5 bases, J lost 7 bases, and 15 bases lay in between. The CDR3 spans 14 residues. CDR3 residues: CASSLQGPDQPQHF. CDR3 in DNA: TGTGCCAGCAGTCTACAGGGACCCGACCAGCCCCAGCATTTT.

CDR3 amino acids: CASSSWDSSNEKLFF. CDR3 coding DNA: TGTGCCAGCAGTTCCTGGGACAGCTCTAATGAAAAACTGTTTTTT. The chain recombines TRBV27 with TRBJ1-4, with 7 nucleotides matching TRBD1. Trimming cost V 4 bases and J 3 bases; bases outside gene matches: 5. Germline V CDR1 and CDR2: MNHEY, SMNVEV (reference sequence). CDR3 length equals 15 residues.

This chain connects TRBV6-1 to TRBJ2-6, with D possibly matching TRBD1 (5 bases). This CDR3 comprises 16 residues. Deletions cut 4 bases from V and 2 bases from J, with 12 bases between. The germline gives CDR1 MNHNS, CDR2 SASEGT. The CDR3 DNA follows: TGTGCCAGCAGTGGATCAGGGATGGCTGGGGCCAACGTCCTGACTTTC. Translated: CASSGSGMAGANVLTF.

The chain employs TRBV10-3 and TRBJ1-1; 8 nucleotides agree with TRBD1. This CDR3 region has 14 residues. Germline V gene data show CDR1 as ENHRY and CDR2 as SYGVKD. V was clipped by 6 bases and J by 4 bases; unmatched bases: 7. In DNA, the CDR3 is TGTGCCATCAGACCAACAGGGGGGGGCACTGAAGCTTTCTTT. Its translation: CAIRPTGGGTEAFF.

CDR3 in DNA: TGTGCCATCAGTGACAGGGGGCCCCCGAACACTGAAGCTTTCTTT. This translates into CAISDRGPPNTEAFF. The chain uses TRBV10-3 and TRBJ1-1; TRBD1 matches 8 bases. V lost 3 bases, J lost 1 base, and 4 bases stayed unmatched. Germline loops: CDR1 ENHRY, CDR2 SYGVKD. The CDR3 is 15 residues long.

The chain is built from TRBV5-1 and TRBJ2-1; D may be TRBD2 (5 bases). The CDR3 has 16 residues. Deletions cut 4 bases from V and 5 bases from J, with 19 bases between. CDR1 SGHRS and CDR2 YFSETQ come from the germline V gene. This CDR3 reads CASSLLPSGVDNEQFF. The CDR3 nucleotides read TGCGCCAGCAGCCTCTTACCGTCCGGGGTAGACAATGAGCAGTTCTTC. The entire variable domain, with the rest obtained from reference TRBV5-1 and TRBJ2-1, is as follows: KAGVTQTPRYLIKTRGQQVTLSCSPISGHRSVSWYQQTPGQGLQFLFEYFSETQRNKGNFPGRFSGRQFSNSRSEMNVSTLELGDSALYLCASSLLPSGVDNEQFFGPGTRLTVL.

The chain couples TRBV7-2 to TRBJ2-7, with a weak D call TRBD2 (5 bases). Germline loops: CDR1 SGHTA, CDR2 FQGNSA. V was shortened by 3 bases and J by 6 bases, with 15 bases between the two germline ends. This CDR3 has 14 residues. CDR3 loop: CASSFTRAGREQYF. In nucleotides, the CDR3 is TGTGCCAGCAGCTTCACGAGGGCCGGGCGCGAGCAGTACTTC.

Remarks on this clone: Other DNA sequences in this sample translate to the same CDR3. The CDR3 sequence is CASSPQGTGYEQYF. As DNA, the CDR3 is TGTGCCAGCTCACCACAAGGGACTGGCTACGAGCAGTACTTC. The chain links TRBV18 to TRBJ2-7, with a tentative D call TRBD2 (6 bases). Germline V CDR1 and CDR2: KGHSH, LQKENI. V lost 1 base to trimming and J lost 3 bases, with 10 bases between them. CDR3 length equals 14 residues. The whole variable domain, filled in from reference TRBV18 and TRBJ2-7, reads NAGVMQNPRHLVRRRGQEARLRCSPMKGHSHVYWYRQLPEEGLKFMVYLQKENIIDESGMPKERFSAEFPKEGPSILRIQQVVRGDSAAYFCASSPQGTGYEQYFGPGTRLTVT.

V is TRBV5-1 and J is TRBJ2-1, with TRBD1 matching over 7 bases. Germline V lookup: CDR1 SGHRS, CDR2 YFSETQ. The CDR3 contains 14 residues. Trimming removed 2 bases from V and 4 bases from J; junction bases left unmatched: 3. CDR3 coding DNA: TGCGCCAGCAGCTTTGGACAGGAATACAATGAGCAGTTCTTC. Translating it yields CASSFGQEYNEQFF.

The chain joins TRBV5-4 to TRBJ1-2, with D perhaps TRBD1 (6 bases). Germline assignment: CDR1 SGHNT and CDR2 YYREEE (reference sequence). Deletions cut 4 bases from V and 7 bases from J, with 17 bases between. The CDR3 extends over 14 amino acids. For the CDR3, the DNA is TGTGCCAGCAGCAACCCCGTGGGGGCTAGTGGCTACACCTTC. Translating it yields CASSNPVGASGYTF. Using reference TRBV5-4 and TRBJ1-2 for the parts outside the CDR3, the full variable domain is ETGVTQSPTHLIKTRGQQVTLRCSSQSGHNTVSWYQQALGQGPQFIFQYYREEENGRGNFPPRFSGLQFPNYSSELNVNALELDDSALYLCASSNPVGASGYTFGSGTRLTVV.

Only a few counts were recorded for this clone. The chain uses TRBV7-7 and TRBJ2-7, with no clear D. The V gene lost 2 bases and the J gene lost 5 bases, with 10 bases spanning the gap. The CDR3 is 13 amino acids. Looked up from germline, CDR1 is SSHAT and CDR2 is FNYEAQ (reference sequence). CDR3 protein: CASSLSERHEQYF. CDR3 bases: TGTGCCAGCAGCTTAAGTGAGAGGCACGAGCAGTACTTC.

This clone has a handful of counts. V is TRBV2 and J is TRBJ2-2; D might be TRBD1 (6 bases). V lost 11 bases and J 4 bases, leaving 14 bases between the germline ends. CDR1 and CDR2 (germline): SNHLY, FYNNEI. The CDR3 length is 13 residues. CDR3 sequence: CAGQTGLTGELFF. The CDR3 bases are TGTGCCGGTCAGACAGGCCTCACCGGGGAGCTGTTTTTT.

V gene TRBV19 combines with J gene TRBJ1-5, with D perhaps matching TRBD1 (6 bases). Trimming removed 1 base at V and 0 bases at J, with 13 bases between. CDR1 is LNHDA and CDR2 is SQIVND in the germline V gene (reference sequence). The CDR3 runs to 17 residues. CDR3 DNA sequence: TGTGCCAGTAGTATAGGGCAGGGGATAAATAGCAATCAGCCCCAGCATTTT. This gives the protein CASSIGQGINSNQPQHF.

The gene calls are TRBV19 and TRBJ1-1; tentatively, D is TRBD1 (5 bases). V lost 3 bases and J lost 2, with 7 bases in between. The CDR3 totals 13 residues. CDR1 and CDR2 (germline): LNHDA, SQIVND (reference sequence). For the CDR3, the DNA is TGTGCCAGTAGTATGGACACCAACACTGAAGCTTTCTTT. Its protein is CASSMDTNTEAFF.

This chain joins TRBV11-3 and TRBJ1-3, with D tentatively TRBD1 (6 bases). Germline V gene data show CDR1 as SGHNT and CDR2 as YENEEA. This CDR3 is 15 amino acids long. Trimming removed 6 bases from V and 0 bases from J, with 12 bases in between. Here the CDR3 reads CASSPGHFSGNTIYF. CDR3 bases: TGTGCCAGCAGTCCGGGACATTTCTCTGGAAACACCATATATTTT.

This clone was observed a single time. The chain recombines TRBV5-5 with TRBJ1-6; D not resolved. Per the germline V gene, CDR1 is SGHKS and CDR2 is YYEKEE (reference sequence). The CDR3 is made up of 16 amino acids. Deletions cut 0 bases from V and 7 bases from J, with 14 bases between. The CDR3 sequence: CASSLVPGMKNSPLHF. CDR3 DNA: TGTGCCAGCAGCTTGGTTCCCGGGATGAAGAATTCACCCCTCCACTTT.

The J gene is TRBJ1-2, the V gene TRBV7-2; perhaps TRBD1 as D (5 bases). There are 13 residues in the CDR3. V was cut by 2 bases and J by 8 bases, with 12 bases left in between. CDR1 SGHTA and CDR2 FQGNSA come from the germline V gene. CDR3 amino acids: CASSLRGDHGYTF. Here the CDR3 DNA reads TGTGCCAGCAGCTTAAGGGGTGATCACGGCTACACCTTC.

Written as DNA, the CDR3 is TGTGCCAGCAGTATTGACCCGGGAGCGGACTATGGCTACACCTTC. This encodes CASSIDPGADYGYTF. The J gene is TRBJ1-2, the V gene TRBV6-5; the D is unclear. V gave up 5 bases and J gave up 3 bases, with 16 bases separating them. The CDR3 is made up of 15 amino acids. The germline CDR1 and CDR2 sequences are MNHEY and SVGAGI.

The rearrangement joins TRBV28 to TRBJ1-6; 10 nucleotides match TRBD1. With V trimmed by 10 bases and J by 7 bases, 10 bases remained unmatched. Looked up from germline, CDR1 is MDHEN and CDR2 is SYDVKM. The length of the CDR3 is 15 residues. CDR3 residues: CANQAGTGENSPLHF. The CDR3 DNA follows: TGTGCCAACCAAGCCGGGACAGGGGAAAATTCACCCCTCCACTTT.

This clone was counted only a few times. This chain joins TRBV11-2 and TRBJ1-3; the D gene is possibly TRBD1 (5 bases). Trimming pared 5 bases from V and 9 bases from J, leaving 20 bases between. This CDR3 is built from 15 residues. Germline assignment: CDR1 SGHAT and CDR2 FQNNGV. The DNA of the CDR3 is TGTGCCAGCAGCCCCACGCCGGGGGGTTTTATCACCATATATTTT. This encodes CASSPTPGGFITIYF.

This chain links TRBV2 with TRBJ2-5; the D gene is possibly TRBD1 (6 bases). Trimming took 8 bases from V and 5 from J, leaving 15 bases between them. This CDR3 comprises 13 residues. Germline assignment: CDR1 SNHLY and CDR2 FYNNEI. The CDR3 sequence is CASYHREKETQYF. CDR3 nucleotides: TGTGCCAGCTACCACAGGGAGAAGGAGACCCAGTACTTC.

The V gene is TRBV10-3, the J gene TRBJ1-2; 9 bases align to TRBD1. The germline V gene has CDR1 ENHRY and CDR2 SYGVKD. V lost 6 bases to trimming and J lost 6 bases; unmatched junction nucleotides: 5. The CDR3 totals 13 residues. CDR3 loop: CAIRDGTGHGYTF. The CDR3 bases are TGTGCCATCAGAGACGGGACAGGGCATGGCTACACCTTC.

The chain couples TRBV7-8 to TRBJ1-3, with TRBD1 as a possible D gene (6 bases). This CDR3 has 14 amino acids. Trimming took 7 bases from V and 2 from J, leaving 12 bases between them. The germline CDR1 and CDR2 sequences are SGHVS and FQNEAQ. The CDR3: CASTPTGAGNTIYF. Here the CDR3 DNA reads TGTGCCAGCACTCCGACAGGAGCTGGAAACACCATATATTTT.